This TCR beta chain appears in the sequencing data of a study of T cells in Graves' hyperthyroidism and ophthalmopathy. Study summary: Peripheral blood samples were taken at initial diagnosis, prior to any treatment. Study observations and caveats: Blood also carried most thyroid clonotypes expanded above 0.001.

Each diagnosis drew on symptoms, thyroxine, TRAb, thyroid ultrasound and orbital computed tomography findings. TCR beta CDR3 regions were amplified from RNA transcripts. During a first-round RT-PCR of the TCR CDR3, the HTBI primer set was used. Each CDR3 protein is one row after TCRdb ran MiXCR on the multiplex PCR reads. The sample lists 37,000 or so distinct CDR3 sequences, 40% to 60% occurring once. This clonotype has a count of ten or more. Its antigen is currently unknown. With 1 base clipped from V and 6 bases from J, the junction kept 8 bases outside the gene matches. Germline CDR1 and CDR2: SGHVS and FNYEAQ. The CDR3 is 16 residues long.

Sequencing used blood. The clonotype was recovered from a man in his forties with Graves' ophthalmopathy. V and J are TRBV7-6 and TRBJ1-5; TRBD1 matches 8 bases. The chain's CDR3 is CASSLETGVDGQPQHF. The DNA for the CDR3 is TGTGCCAGCAGCTTAGAGACAGGGGTCGACGGTCAGCCCCAGCATTTT.